The present T cell receptor (beta chain) was sequenced within a study of cytomegalovirus exposure and HLA in healthy donors listed by TCRdb under 2017. The study in broad terms: An earlier analysis of roughly 610 of the donors reported approximately 280 Gb of sequence data and 117 million unique TCR beta sequences obtained from about 179 million T cells. In an earlier analysis of 587 of the donors, high-throughput TCR beta sequencing was used to judge whether each TCR beta V gene segment behaved as functional or pseudogenic. In a later genetic analysis, genome-wide SNP genotypes for about three fifths of the 666 donors were used, and that subset was treated as a discovery cohort. The T cell repertoires of 550 to 850 subjects were profiled by immunosequencing and related to cytomegalovirus serostatus. A few DR-DQ haplotypes were handled as single units for association and clustering because linkage in the cohort was strong. In a later analysis, previously published TCR beta repertoires from hundreds of donors were re-analyzed and high-resolution HLA genotyping was added so that TCR occurrence patterns could be studied. An early release that covered approximately 600 HLA-typed donors contained around 330 gigabases of sequencing data and tens of millions of unique TCR sequences. Rather than drawing on any new phenotypic data, the later analysis identified candidate immune exposures from TCR beta sequences and the way those sequences occurred across donors. Among about 400 genotyped donors of the cohort, an average of approximately 200,000 unique TCR beta nucleotide sequences was sequenced per donor, of which about 19% were non-productive. To predict cytomegalovirus infection status, the study combined high-throughput TCR immunosequencing, statistical association of individual TCRs with disease status, and machine learning. Donor age, sex, ethnicity and CMV serostatus were compiled alongside the repertoire data. Every discovery cohort repertoire had been produced on one sequencing platform. The study was designed to test whether signatures of past pathogen exposure could be identified by cataloging public T cell receptors. The genetic ancestry cluster associated with self-reported Caucasian donors included approximately 85% of the 398 genotyped donors. Typing coverage differed by locus: A, B, C, DRB1 and DQB1 were typed in roughly 629-630 donors, DQA1 in 522, DPA1 in roughly 590, and DPB1 in 450 to 490. HLA typing covered class I and class II loci at four-digit resolution. Besides the first cohort of some 670 subjects, a separate validation cohort made up of 120 or so different subjects was used.

In total, roughly 710 healthy bone marrow donors made up the cohort. Cohort members were all nominally healthy when sampled, although unrecorded immune exposures were likely present. The donor tested CMV seronegative and was one of the 352 seronegative cohort members. A peripheral blood sample was provided by each donor, and peripheral blood mononuclear cells were used for TCR beta sequencing. Genomic DNA was extracted from the blood cell samples with the Qiagen DNeasy Blood Extraction Kit. Summary of the overall study and its limitations: HLA typing was unavailable for some donors at each locus, so association tests used only the typed subset. According to a later analysis, most CMV-associated TCR beta chains appeared to be HLA-restricted, and the HLA associations seemed to be driven largely by CMV exposure. A group of highly shared sequence variants was considered likely to be a technical artifact of the sequencing pipeline. A later analysis found that HLA-associated TCR beta chains were more clonally expanded and had lower generation probabilities than equally common non-associated chains. In vitro tests confirmed that a few of the cytomegalovirus-associated TCR beta chains recognize cytomegalovirus antigens. A further reported finding was that TCR beta sequences accurately predicted the HLA-A and HLA-B alleles for most subjects in the first cohort. At a false discovery rate of 0.05, a later analysis linked fewer than 20,000 TCR beta sequences to specific HLA alleles. V-gene and J-gene trimming of TCR beta chains was associated with a missense DCLRE1C variant in a later genetic analysis, and the association was replicated in an independent cohort. When HLA alleles, especially DR and DQ, strongly co-occurred, TCR associations were difficult to assign to individual alleles. A later genetic analysis reported fewer N-insertions in productive TCRs among donors in an Asian-associated ancestry cluster than the roughly 620-donor mean. While some public TCRs were present in many individuals, most TCR sequences turned up only very rarely across donors. The study listed 164 TCR beta chains as associated with cytomegalovirus. Because counts were too low, about 17 rarely observed V segments, including chromosome 9 orphons, were excluded from the earlier analysis of roughly 580 of the donors. Some IMGT-functional V segments, including TRBV6-2 and TRBV6-3, could not be told apart with the 87-base-pair reads, so those segments were excluded. In a later analysis, TCR association rates were found to vary across HLA loci, with the most associated TCRs seen for DRB1 alleles and the fewest for HLA-C alleles. In an earlier analysis of around 600 of the donors, most TCR beta V segments were observed in productive rearrangements about 87% or about 30% of the time, broadly matching IMGT annotations. In this cohort, only TCR beta chains were sequenced, and detectable features were limited by the absence of alpha or paired-chain data. According to a later analysis, parvovirus B19, influenza, CMV and Epstein-Barr virus appeared linked to several top co-occurrence clusters. Cytomegalovirus status was reported to be diagnosed by the classifier with high specificity and sensitivity in both the original and validation cohorts. For the cohort, immune exposure information was limited to CMV serostatus. The presence/absence analyses assumed that sequencing depth was roughly uniform across donors, and that assumption may not be true. The authors suggested that the approach could potentially be generalized to other disease states and immunological phenotypes. Correlated functional status among segregating V segments might reflect linkage disequilibrium, but an unknown experimental factor could not be ruled out.

Preparation of the library involved the immunoSEQ multiplex PCR assay. A mixture of 60 forward primers for TCR Vbeta segments and 13 reverse primers for TCR Jbeta segments was used in the multiplex PCR. Amplification of the CDR3 region of rearranged TCR beta genes was performed with a multiplex PCR assay on genomic DNA. The amplified TCR beta libraries were sequenced on the Illumina HiSeq System as 87-base-pair reads. Regarding the original processing steps: A later analysis counted about 82 million unique TCR beta chains across the 700 or so repertoires, and some 11 million of these chains were shared by at least two donors. To remove PCR and sequencing errors, raw reads were error-corrected and collapsed into unique sequences using a nearest-neighbor algorithm that merged closely related sequences. To assign V, D and J gene segments, CDR3 sequences were aligned to IMGT reference sequences. For a sequence to be retained, at least a six-nucleotide match to both a V gene segment and a J gene segment was required. Rearrangements were called productive when the CDR3 lacked stop codons and stayed in frame with V and J; all others were non-productive. CDR3 was defined according to IMGT convention as the region running from the second conserved V-encoded cysteine to the conserved J-encoded phenylalanine. In an earlier analysis of around 540 of the donors, sequences lacking an unambiguous match to a single V gene segment were excluded. An earlier analysis of fewer than 750 of the donors classified V segments as functional when productive rearrangements were above 56.7% and as segregating when the standard deviation between donors was above 5%. A statistical classification framework was built for diagnosing cytomegalovirus status from the catalog of TCR beta chain sequences. In a later analysis, TCR nucleotide sequences were compared against IMGT/GENE-DB human TR gene sequences so that V and J genes could be assigned. A later analysis assigned CDR3 sequences and most-parsimonious VDJ recombination scenarios with the TCRdist pipeline. A later analysis defined each TCR beta chain by its CDR3 amino acid sequence plus V-gene family, and excluded reads lacking a unique V-gene family. In a later analysis, some 600 highly shared, low-generation-probability nucleotide sequences were removed to address suspected cross-contamination and a sequencing artifact. A later analysis calculated a clonal expansion index for each public chain from normalized within-repertoire ranks of inferred template counts. In a later analysis, generation probabilities were computed with a VDJ recombination model fitted to out-of-frame rearrangements, and the resulting probabilities were checked against IGoR. In a later analysis, TCR-TCR, TCR-HLA and TCR-CMV co-occurrence was scored with hypergeometric tests, and a repertoire-size bias correction was applied to TCR pairs. In a later analysis, false discovery rates were estimated by permuting HLA or CMV assignments 20 times. In a later analysis, co-occurring TCRs were grouped using DBSCAN, and TCRdist sequence similarity was added for clustering within HLA-allele-positive subsets. Repertoires with fewer than 30,000 or more than 120,000 public chains, plus five repertoires with anomalous nucleotide sharing, were excluded from co-occurrence clustering. Not all clones reach the TCRdb copy of this immuneACCESS table, which keeps in-frame sequences only. Checked studies attribute under half of the gap to unresolved V genes and leave the rest unexplained. D and trimming were read from the DNA, whereas the V and J calls and clone size are those reported in that table. This sample lists about 200,000 clones; approximately 79% were detected once. Approximately 1.5% of the sample comes from the top ten.

CDR1 and CDR2, per the germline V gene, are SGDLS and YYNGEE. The V end gives up 0 bases and the J end 0 bases, leaving 11 bases in the junction not matched to a gene. Inclusive of the bounding cysteine and phenylalanine, the CDR3 is 18 residues long. Only the CDR3 DNA stays, 54 bases, in frame from base 1. There are a few counts of this clone. What this receptor recognizes is not known. No base quality values were provided; no much bigger clone lies one nucleotide off. The sample was PBMCs. The chain is encoded by TRBV9 joined to TRBJ1-1, with 7 junctional bases fitting TRBD1. The TCR originated in a man in his fifties in good health and CMV-seronegative. The CDR3 corresponds to CASSVGTDRAALNTEAFF. The nucleotide sequence reads as follows: TGTGCCAGCAGCGTAGGAACCGACAGGGCGGCCCTGAACACTGAAGCTTTCTTT.